The source of this TCR beta chain is a study of breast tumors, draining lymph nodes, adjacent tissues. Overall study results and limits: Tumor TCR diversity was below lymph nodes but above nontumor tissue. Luminal-like breast cancer showed significantly higher tumor–nontumor repertoire similarity than basal-like. Data only fit, rather than demonstrated, lymph node origin of most tumor T cells. Findings are consistent with lymph node origin and intratumoral expansion of most tumor T cells.

TCRdb independently ran MiXCR on the multiplex PCR reads; one entry per CDR3 protein. The sample contains approximately 300,000 distinct CDR3 sequences, under 35% of which appear only once. The CDR3 extends over 14 amino acids. Germline-derived CDR1 and CDR2 are MNHEY and SVGAGI. V lost 5 bases to trimming and J lost 10 bases; unmatched junction nucleotides: 8. A few counts support this clonotype. The antigen remains undetermined. Samples came from axillary lymph nodes draining the breast cancer. Sequenced material: axillary lymph node tissue. The chain links TRBV6-5 to TRBJ2-1; 10 positions agree with TRBD1. The receptor comes from a female donor with breast cancer. Some clones in this sample may be carry-over from other donors' samples. CDR3 amino acids: CASSRPGTGDEQFF. The CDR3 bases are TGTGCCAGCAGTCGCCCCGGGACAGGGGACGAGCAGTTCTTC.